This TCR beta chain was observed in a study of Tregs in tolerant kidney transplant recipients. This CDR3 region has 12 residues. The V gene lost 9 bases and the J gene lost 2 bases, with 11 bases spanning the gap. Germline-derived CDR1 and CDR2 are LNHNV and YYDKDF (reference sequence). Study results and limitations: Findings come from small patient numbers and require larger validation. Expanding Tregs on activated donor B cells appeared to best identify donor-specific TCRbeta clones.

With regard to this clone: What it recognizes is unknown.

TCRdb's copy holds only in-frame clones and misses some; the assay was immunoSEQ multiplex PCR. This table holds some 90,000 clones, more than 80% found once. This receptor was identified in a human donor in good health. Sequenced: CD8+ T cells from blood. This sequence joins TRBV15 and TRBJ2-7, with D possibly matching TRBD2 (6 bases). Written as DNA, the CDR3 is TGTGCCACTGGGGCGGGGACCTACGAGCAGTACTTC. This sequence encodes CATGAGTYEQYF.